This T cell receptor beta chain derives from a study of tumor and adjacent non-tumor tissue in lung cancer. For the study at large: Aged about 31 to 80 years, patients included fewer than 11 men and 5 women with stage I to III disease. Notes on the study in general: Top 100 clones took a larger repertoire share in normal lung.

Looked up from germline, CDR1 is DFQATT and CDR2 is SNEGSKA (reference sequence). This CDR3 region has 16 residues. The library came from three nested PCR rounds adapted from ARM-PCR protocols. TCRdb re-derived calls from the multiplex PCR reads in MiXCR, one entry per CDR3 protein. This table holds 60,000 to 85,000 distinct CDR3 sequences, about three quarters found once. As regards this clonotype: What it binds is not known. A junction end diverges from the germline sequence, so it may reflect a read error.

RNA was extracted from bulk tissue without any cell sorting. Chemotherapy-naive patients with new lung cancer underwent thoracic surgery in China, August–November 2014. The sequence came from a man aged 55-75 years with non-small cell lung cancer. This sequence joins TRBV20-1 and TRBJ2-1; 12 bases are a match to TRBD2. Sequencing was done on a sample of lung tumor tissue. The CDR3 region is CSARGGLAGIWDEQFF. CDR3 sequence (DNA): TGCAGTGCTAGAGGTGGACTAGCGGGAATATGGGATGAGCAATTCTTC.